The entry below gives a single T cell receptor beta chain sequence along with its context. The target antigen is unknown. These data come from a study of OX40 agonist ivuxolimab in advanced cancers. Study-wide results and caveats: The CD4+ and CD8+ T cells in the blood had expanded clonally by week 6 at 0.1 to 3.0 mg/kg.

Profiling relied on immunoSEQ multiplex PCR, and the TCRdb table lists in-frame clones only, not all of them. The table shows fewer than 80,000 clones, with 84% occurring only once. Patients were ruled out by autoimmune disease history or systemic immunosuppression. At baseline, cycle 4 day 1, and cycle 7 day 1, blood was sampled. The source is an adult with an advanced solid tumor such as melanoma, head and neck, liver or kidney cancer. Specimen: CD4+ or CD8+ T cells sorted from blood, collected in a trial of the OX40 agonist ivuxolimab.

The CDR3 coding sequence is TGCGCCAGCAGCTCAAACAGGGGATCCTATGGCTACACCTTC. The encoded protein is CASSSNRGSYGYTF. This sequence joins TRBV5-1 and TRBJ1-2; TRBD1 agrees at 7 bases. This CDR3 spans 14 amino acids. Germline V gene sequence: CDR1 SGHRS, CDR2 YFSETQ. The V segment lost 3 bases and the J segment 4 bases; nucleotides outside the gene matches: 6.